Listed below are T cell receptor beta chains from one sample, sequenced in a study of blood T cell repertoires in COVID-19. Profiled with immunoSEQ multiplex PCR; TCRdb holds only in-frame clones, not every one. The sample consists of 350,000 or so clones, around 88% of them appearing once. Sequencing input: peripheral blood. The receptors were sampled from a woman aged 25 to 39 with COVID-19, enrolled during active disease. The CDR3 runs from the conserved cysteine through the conserved F or W. Fields, in order: CDR3 protein, CDR3 DNA, J gene, clone size, V gene, D gene. A D gene is named only where the DNA matches it firmly. Expanded clones are given a class, and other clones once, few, many or no size at all.

CDR3: CASSLRAWEKLFF; DNA: TGTGCCAGCAGCCTCAGGGCGTGGGAAAAACTGTTTTTT; J: TRBJ1-4; size: .; V: TRBV7-6; D: .
CDR3: CASSPERGRAFF; DNA: TGTGCCAGCAGCCCCGAGCGGGGGCGGGCTTTCTTT; J: TRBJ1-1; size: .; V: TRBV12-3/TRBV12-4; D: .
CDR3: CASSPTVNMNTEAFF; DNA: TGCGCCAGCAGCCCGACAGTTAACATGAACACTGAAGCTTTCTTT; J: TRBJ1-1; size: .; V: TRBV4-1; D: .
CDR3: CASSSLGQSLHF; DNA: TGTGCCAGCAGTTCGCTGGGACAATCCCTCCACTTT; J: TRBJ1-6; size: .; V: TRBV28; D: .
CDR3: CASSDGSATTWTQYF; DNA: TGTGCCAGCAGTGATGGGTCAGCCACTACCTGGACCCAGTACTTC; J: TRBJ2-5; size: .; V: TRBV2; D: .
CDR3: CASSSGLAYTGELFF; DNA: TGTGCCAGCAGCTCGGGACTAGCATACACCGGGGAGCTGTTTTTT; J: TRBJ2-2; size: .; V: TRBV7-6; D: TRBD2
CDR3: CASSNPGTKGYTF; DNA: TGTGCCAGCAGTAATCCCGGGACTAAGGGCTACACCTTC; J: TRBJ1-2; size: .; V: TRBV27; D: .
CDR3: CASNPGTSGGESNEQFF; DNA: TGTGCCAGCAACCCCGGGACTAGCGGGGGGGAGAGCAATGAGCAGTTCTTC; J: TRBJ2-1; size: few; V: TRBV3-1/TRBV3-2; D: TRBD2
CDR3: CASSLGAGRDTNQPQHF; DNA: TGTGCCAGCAGCTTAGGAGCAGGGCGGGATACCAATCAGCCCCAGCATTTT; J: TRBJ1-5; size: .; V: TRBV11-2; D: .
CDR3: CASSSNRGPQETQYF; DNA: TGTGCCAGCAGCTCAAACAGGGGCCCACAAGAGACCCAGTACTTC; J: TRBJ2-5; size: .; V: TRBV11-3; D: TRBD1
CDR3: CATSDLDRDCSPLHF; DNA: TGTGCCACCAGTGACCTGGACAGGGACTGTTCACCCCTCCACTTT; J: TRBJ1-6; size: .; V: TRBV24-1; D: TRBD1
CDR3: CASIKGAGEAFF; DNA: TGTGCCAGCATAAAGGGGGCGGGTGAAGCTTTCTTT; J: TRBJ1-1; size: .; V: TRBV27; D: TRBD1
CDR3: CASSLNGKNYGYTF; DNA: TGTGCCAGCAGCTTAAACGGGAAAAACTATGGCTACACCTTC; J: TRBJ1-2; size: .; V: TRBV7-2; D: .
CDR3: CASSFDRVANYGYTF; DNA: TGTGCCAGCAGCTTTGACAGGGTAGCTAACTATGGCTACACCTTC; J: TRBJ1-2; size: .; V: TRBV5-4; D: TRBD1
CDR3: CASSSRTGGFGNEQFF; DNA: TGTGCCAGCAGTTCGCGTACAGGGGGGTTCGGCAATGAGCAGTTCTTC; J: TRBJ2-1; size: .; V: TRBV6-5; D: TRBD1
CDR3: CASSVEGFWGGNEQYF; DNA: TGTGCCAGCAGCGTAGAAGGTTTTTGGGGGGGCAACGAGCAGTACTTC; J: TRBJ2-7; size: .; V: TRBV9; D: .
CDR3: CASSYSLTGALYGYTF; DNA: TGTGCCAGCAGTTACTCGTTGACAGGAGCCCTCTATGGCTACACCTTC; J: TRBJ1-2; size: .; V: TRBV6-5; D: .
CDR3: CATRGSYEQYF; DNA: TGTGCCACACGGGGGTCCTACGAGCAGTACTTC; J: TRBJ2-7; size: .; V: TRBV2; D: .
CDR3: CADSRGELFF; DNA: TGCGCCGATTCCAGGGGGGAGCTGTTTTTT; J: TRBJ2-2; size: .; V: TRBV5-1; D: .
CDR3: CSVEVDGTDSGNTIYF; DNA: TGCAGCGTTGAAGTCGACGGGACAGACTCTGGAAACACCATATATTTT; J: TRBJ1-3; size: few; V: TRBV29-1; D: TRBD1
CDR3: CASSLSLLQETQYF; DNA: TGTGCCAGCAGCCTCTCCCTCCTCCAAGAGACCCAGTACTTC; J: TRBJ2-5; size: .; V: TRBV7-2; D: .
CDR3: CASSVTDRGHEQYF; DNA: TGTGCCAGCAGCGTGACGGACAGGGGCCACGAGCAGTACTTC; J: TRBJ2-7; size: few; V: TRBV9; D: TRBD1
CDR3: CASSLAGVRGNTIYF; DNA: TGTGCCAGCAGCTTAGCGGGTGTGCGTGGAAACACCATATATTTT; J: TRBJ1-3; size: .; V: TRBV11-3; D: .
CDR3: CASSRTVRDNEQFF; DNA: TGTGCCAGCAGTAGGACAGTCAGAGATAATGAGCAGTTCTTC; J: TRBJ2-1; size: .; V: TRBV6-5; D: .
CDR3: CASSQESRGSNEKLFF; DNA: TGCGCCAGCAGCCAAGAGTCCCGAGGATCTAATGAAAAACTGTTTTTT; J: TRBJ1-4; size: .; V: TRBV4-1; D: .
CDR3: CASRGANNSPLHF; DNA: TGTGCCAGCAGAGGGGCAAATAATTCACCCCTCCACTTT; J: TRBJ1-6; size: once; V: TRBV27; D: .
CDR3: CASSHQTGTSGGDQRTQYF; DNA: TGTGCCAGCAGCCATCAAACCGGGACTAGCGGGGGGGATCAGAGGACCCAGTACTTC; J: TRBJ2-5; size: once; V: TRBV5-4; D: TRBD2
CDR3: CASSEQGSQPQHF; DNA: TGTGCCAGCAGCGAACAGGGGAGTCAGCCCCAGCATTTT; J: TRBJ1-5; size: .; V: TRBV11-2; D: TRBD1
CDR3: CASSHRLAGAQSRDTQYF; DNA: TGCGCCAGCAGCCATCGTTTAGCGGGGGCCCAGAGCCGGGATACGCAGTATTTT; J: TRBJ2-3; size: .; V: TRBV4-1; D: TRBD2
CDR3: CASSQLGQGPEAFF; DNA: TGCGCCAGCAGCCAACTCGGACAGGGGCCTGAAGCTTTCTTT; J: TRBJ1-1; size: .; V: TRBV4-1; D: TRBD1
CDR3: CATGTWGTQETQYF; DNA: TGTGCCACCGGGACTTGGGGGACTCAAGAGACCCAGTACTTC; J: TRBJ2-5; size: .; V: TRBV10-3; D: .
CDR3: CASSRDRGYGYTF; DNA: TGTGCCAGCAGCCGCGACAGGGGCTATGGCTACACCTTC; J: TRBJ1-2; size: .; V: TRBV3-1/TRBV3-2; D: TRBD1
CDR3: CASSATGAQYF; DNA: TGTGCCAGCAGCGCAACAGGGGCCCAGTACTTC; J: TRBJ2-5; size: .; V: TRBV9; D: TRBD1
CDR3: CASSLSLGRGRDNEQFF; DNA: TGTGCCAGCAGCTTATCCCTCGGGCGGGGGAGAGACAATGAGCAGTTCTTC; J: TRBJ2-1; size: .; V: TRBV11-2; D: TRBD2
CDR3: CASSVQASSYNSPLHF; DNA: TGTGCCAGCAGCGTCCAGGCAAGCTCCTATAATTCACCCCTCCACTTT; J: TRBJ1-6; size: .; V: TRBV7-8; D: .
CDR3: CASSQRGLAVDEQFF; DNA: TGTGCCAGCAGCCAAAGGGGACTAGCGGTTGATGAGCAGTTCTTC; J: TRBJ2-1; size: .; V: TRBV4-2; D: TRBD2
CDR3: CAWSVSRGPAFF; DNA: TGTGCCTGGAGTGTATCGAGGGGGCCAGCTTTCTTT; J: TRBJ1-1; size: .; V: TRBV30; D: TRBD1
CDR3: CASSTESDSPLHF; DNA: TGTGCCAGCAGCACAGAGAGTGATTCACCCCTCCACTTT; J: TRBJ1-6; size: few; V: TRBV11-3; D: .
CDR3: CASSQEFAGGVRDTQYF; DNA: TGCGCCAGCAGCCAAGAATTCGCCGGGGGGGTGAGAGATACGCAGTATTTT; J: TRBJ2-3; size: .; V: TRBV4-1; D: TRBD2
CDR3: CSASRTVDQPQHF; DNA: TGCAGTGCTAGTCGGACAGTTGATCAGCCCCAGCATTTT; J: TRBJ1-5; size: .; V: TRBV20-1; D: .
CDR3: CAWSPLGTGRSNEQFF; DNA: TGTGCCTGGAGTCCTTTGGGGACAGGAAGGAGCAATGAGCAGTTCTTC; J: TRBJ2-1; size: .; V: TRBV30; D: TRBD1
CDR3: CASSSGMGTEAFF; DNA: TGTGCCAGCAGTTCAGGGATGGGCACTGAAGCTTTCTTT; J: TRBJ1-1; size: .; V: TRBV6-5; D: .
CDR3: CASSPSGEGRDTQYF; DNA: TGTGCCAGCAGCCCATCCGGAGAGGGAAGAGATACGCAGTATTTT; J: TRBJ2-3; size: .; V: TRBV6-5; D: .
CDR3: CASSYSPNYGYTF; DNA: TGTGCCAGCAGTTACAGCCCTAACTATGGCTACACCTTC; J: TRBJ1-2; size: .; V: TRBV3-1/TRBV3-2; D: .
CDR3: CASSIGQGADYGYTF; DNA: TGTGCCAGCAGCATTGGACAGGGGGCAGACTATGGCTACACCTTC; J: TRBJ1-2; size: few; V: TRBV5-5; D: TRBD1
CDR3: CASSVMSNSYNEQFF; DNA: TGTGCCAGCAGCGTGATGAGCAATTCCTACAATGAGCAGTTCTTC; J: TRBJ2-1; size: .; V: TRBV7-6; D: .
CDR3: CASTWEAGSYNEQFF; DNA: TGCGCCAGCACTTGGGAAGCGGGCAGTTACAATGAGCAGTTCTTC; J: TRBJ2-1; size: .; V: TRBV5-1; D: .
CDR3: CASSPGGNSPLHF; DNA: TGCGCCAGCAGCCCGGGGGGGAATTCACCCCTCCACTTT; J: TRBJ1-6; size: .; V: TRBV5-1; D: .
CDR3: CASSSRPGHQLWETQYF; DNA: TGTGCCAGCAGCTCGAGGCCGGGACACCAACTTTGGGAGACCCAGTACTTC; J: TRBJ2-5; size: .; V: TRBV7-9; D: .
CDR3: CASSQSSFETQYF; DNA: TGTGCCAGCAGCCAATCCTCTTTTGAGACCCAGTACTTC; J: TRBJ2-5; size: .; V: TRBV3-1/TRBV3-2; D: .